This T cell receptor beta chain originates from a study of T-cell memory formation after mild COVID-19. Study results and limitations: Memory from before infection featured some responding clones, which suggests cross-reactive memory joined. There was a balanced CD4/CD8 profile in clones contracting day 15 to 85, and later expanders leaned CD4+.

Each CDR3 protein is one row after TCRdb ran MiXCR on the 5' RACE reads. The data show 350,000 to 500,000 distinct CDR3 sequences, with approximately 20% seen just once and approximately 8.4% held by the top ten. This clonotype was detected only a few times. Its antigen is as yet unknown. Per germline, CDR1 GTSNPN and CDR2 SVGIG (reference sequence). The germline V and J ends were trimmed by 0 bases and 10 bases, with 13 bases remaining between them. The CDR3 is 13 residues long. V and J are TRBV30 and TRBJ2-1, with D unclear. Source material: PBMCs or a T cell subset sorted from them (not recorded which). This TCR derives from an adult woman who had mild COVID-19 (a few samples of this study predate the infection). Cell type and time point are not known. The CDR3 region is CAWSVGGMGEQFF. For the CDR3, the DNA is TGTGCCTGGAGTGTAGGTGGGATGGGGGAGCAGTTCTTC.